This T cell receptor (beta chain) originates from a study of cytomegalovirus exposure and HLA in healthy donors. In the PCR, 60 Vbeta and 13 Jbeta primers were used. This table comes from immunoSEQ multiplex PCR, and its TCRdb copy is limited to in-frame clones, with some not included. The sample has approximately 260,000 clones; roughly 86% are singletons. Per germline, CDR1 SGHRS and CDR2 YFSETQ. The ends lost 4 bases at V and 5 bases at J; junction bases unmatched: 7. The CDR3 is 14 amino acids. The chain uses TRBV5-1 and TRBJ2-5; 8 nucleotides line up with TRBD1. The clonotype was recovered from a middle-aged woman in good health and CMV-seropositive. Source material: PBMCs. The CDR3 here is CASSVDRGGETQYF. CDR3 in DNA: TGCGCCAGCAGCGTCGACAGGGGAGGTGAGACCCAGTACTTC. Full variable domain (rest looked up from reference TRBV5-1 and TRBJ2-5): KAGVTQTPRYLIKTRGQQVTLSCSPISGHRSVSWYQQTPGQGLQFLFEYFSETQRNKGNFPGRFSGRQFSNSRSEMNVSTLELGDSALYLCASSVDRGGETQYFGPGTRLLVL.